Below are 19 T cell receptor beta chains sequenced from a single sample in a study of T cells in Graves' hyperthyroidism and ophthalmopathy (dated 2019 in TCRdb). The library was made by multiplex PCR. Sequencing relied on an Illumina HiSeq 2000. Amplification of TCR beta CDR3 regions was carried out from RNA transcripts. A first-round RT-PCR of the TCR CDR3 used the HTBI primer set with the Qiagen OneStep RT-PCR kit. Using fastp trimming at Q25 and MiXCR clonotype assembly, TCRdb reanalyzed the public sequencing data and kept in-frame beta chains. Under each unique CDR3 protein, matching rows form one entry showing the most common genes and DNA. The sample yields about 640,000 distinct CDR3 sequences; more than 12% were counted once. The top ten hold roughly an eighth of the sample. Sequencing used blood. These receptors were obtained from a woman in her forties or fifties with Graves' ophthalmopathy.

This clonotype showed up just a few times. The chain combines TRBV20-1 with TRBJ2-3, with a possible D match to TRBD2 (10 bases). CDR1 and CDR2 from the germline V gene are DFQATT and SNEGSKA (reference sequence). The CDR3 contains 17 residues. V lost 5 bases and J lost 2, with 23 bases in between. The CDR3 sequence is CSAEDRGTSGNTDTQYF. The CDR3 DNA reads as TGCAGTGCTGAGGACAGGGGAACTAGCGGGAACACAGATACGCAGTATTTT.

In its sample, this clonotype was seen a few times. The rearrangement joins TRBV5-4 to TRBJ2-5; 13 nucleotides align to TRBD2. Trimming took 4 bases from V and 8 from J; bases not matched to a gene: 8. In germline, CDR1 is SGHNT, CDR2 YYREEE (reference sequence). CDR3 length equals 15 residues. Written as DNA, the CDR3 is TGTGCCAGCAGCGACGGACTAGCGGGAGTGGTAACCCAGTACTTC. Amino acids: CASSDGLAGVVTQYF.

This chain uses TRBV20-1 with TRBJ2-7; 10 bases are shared with TRBD2. CDR1 is DFQATT, CDR2 SNEGSKA, per germline (reference sequence). V gave up 7 bases and J gave up 5 bases; unmatched junction bases: 11. CDR3 size: 14 residues. The CDR3 DNA follows: TGCAGTGTCAGAGAGAGCGGGAGGGCCCACGAGCAGTACTTC. This translates into CSVRESGRAHEQYF.

There are many counts of this clonotype. The V and J genes are TRBV10-3 and TRBJ2-3; D may be TRBD1 (6 bases). The length of the CDR3 is 14 residues. The V gene lost 6 bases and the J gene lost 3 bases, with 13 bases spanning the gap. The germline CDR1 and CDR2 sequences are ENHRY and SYGVKD. CDR3 coding DNA: TGTGCCATCAGGGGGACACCCTTAACAGATACGCAGTATTTT. This gives the protein CAIRGTPLTDTQYF.

This clonotype was picked up a small number of times. V usage is TRBV19 and J usage is TRBJ2-7, with 7 positions matching TRBD2. From germline, CDR1 is LNHDA and CDR2 SQIVND (reference sequence). The CDR3 sequence is 16 residues long. With V trimmed by 3 bases and J by 2 bases, 10 bases remained unmatched. The CDR3 loop is CASSIMALAETYEQYF. The CDR3 nucleotides are TGTGCCAGTAGTATTATGGCCCTAGCGGAAACCTACGAGCAGTACTTC.

This clonotype has at least ten counts. The J gene is TRBJ2-7, the V gene TRBV2; TRBD2 is a possible D gene (8 bases). The CDR3 totals 14 residues. V gave up 7 bases and J gave up 6 bases, with 19 bases separating them. Per germline, CDR1 SNHLY and CDR2 FYNNEI. CDR3 sequence reads: CASILAAQGGEQYF. Written as DNA, the CDR3 is TGTGCCAGCATACTAGCGGCCCAGGGGGGCGAGCAGTACTTC.

In its sample, this clonotype was seen a few times. This chain connects TRBV6-2 or TRBV6-3 to TRBJ2-1; 7 bases agree with TRBD1. Per the germline V gene, CDR1 is MNHEY and CDR2 is SVGEGT. The CDR3 has 14 amino acids. J gave up 7 bases and V 6 bases, and 9 bases lay outside the gene matches. As DNA, the CDR3 is TGTGCCAGCAGGTACAGGGGCACGTGGAATGAGCAGTTCTTC. Protein product: CASRYRGTWNEQFF.

Many counts were recorded for this clonotype. V usage is TRBV20-1 and J usage is TRBJ2-1; D is uncertain. CDR1 is DFQATT and CDR2 is SNEGSKA in the germline V gene (reference sequence). The V end was cut by 1 base, the J end by 4 bases, with 8 bases between. CDR3 length: 13 amino acids. The CDR3 loop is CSARVSEYNEQFF. The CDR3 nucleotides are TGCAGTGCTAGAGTGTCTGAATACAATGAGCAGTTCTTC.

As for this clonotype: This may be a read error, as it is one base from a much larger clone. The chain uses TRBV12-3 or TRBV12-4 and TRBJ2-1; D may be TRBD2 (5 bases). The CDR3 has 15 amino acids. CDR3 coding DNA: TGTGCCAGCAGTTCTCCGGGTAGCAAGCGGAATGAGCAGCTCTTC. This translates into CASSSPGSKRNEQLF.

This clonotype was seen at least ten times. This chain joins TRBV11-2 and TRBJ2-1; no clear D. The CDR3 contains 13 residues. CDR1 and CDR2 (germline): SGHAT, FQNNGV. Between the trimmed V and J ends, which lost 1 base and 4 bases, there was a span of 5 bases. The CDR3 loop is CASSLVRYNEQFF. The CDR3 DNA reads as TGTGCCAGCAGCTTAGTTAGATACAATGAGCAGTTCTTC. The entire variable domain, with the rest obtained from reference TRBV11-2 and TRBJ2-1, is as follows: EAGVAQSPRYKIIEKRQSVAFWCNPISGHATLYWYQQILGQGPKLLIQFQNNGVVDDSQLPKDRFSAERLKGVDSTLKIQPAKLEDSAVYLCASSLVRYNEQFFGPGTRLTVL.

This chain uses TRBV29-1 with TRBJ2-7; TRBD2 matches at 7 bases. The germline CDR1 and CDR2 sequences are SQVTM and ANQGSEA. This CDR3 has 12 amino acids. V gave up 4 bases and J gave up 5 bases; unmatched junction bases: 5. The CDR3 sequence: CSVVREGNEQYF. The CDR3 coding sequence is TGCAGCGTTGTTAGGGAGGGCAACGAGCAGTACTTC.

In the case of this clonotype: A clone one base away is much larger, so this may be a read error. The chain joins TRBV2 to TRBJ2-3; 12 bases agree with TRBD2. Germline values: CDR1 SNHLY, CDR2 FYNNEI. The CDR3 has 15 amino acids. CDR3 protein: CASTPTSGSIDTQYF. CDR3 sequence (DNA): TGTGCCAGCACCCCGACTAGCGGGAGCATAGATACGCAGTATTTT.

This chain joins TRBV7-3 and TRBJ2-2, with 7 bases identical to TRBD2. Unmatched junction bases numbered 10, after V lost 5 bases and J lost 4 bases. The germline gives CDR1 SGHTA, CDR2 FQGTGA. The CDR3 is 16 residues long. The CDR3 sequence is CASSPGGLPGTGELFF. The CDR3 DNA follows: TGTGCCAGCAGCCCGGGGGGACTCCCTGGCACCGGGGAGCTGTTTTTT.

This clonotype was seen at least ten times. J is TRBJ2-1 and V is TRBV18; 14 bases agree with TRBD2. V dropped 5 bases and J dropped 8; count of bases not matched to a gene: 8. Germline CDR1 and CDR2: KGHSH and LQKENI. CDR3 length equals 16 residues. The CDR3 is CASSIRGTSGSHEQFF. The DNA for the CDR3 is TGTGCCAGCTCAATACGCGGGACTAGCGGGAGCCATGAGCAGTTCTTC.

This sequence joins TRBV28 and TRBJ2-7; TRBD1 matches at 7 bases. With 5 bases clipped from V and 0 bases from J, the junction kept 7 bases outside the gene matches. The CDR3 is made up of 15 amino acids. CDR1 is MDHEN, CDR2 SYDVKM, per germline. CDR3 sequence (DNA): TGTGCCAGCAGTCCCCCCGGGACAGCCTCCTACGAGCAGTACTTC. Residues: CASSPPGTASYEQYF. Together with reference TRBV28 and TRBJ2-7, the CDR3 gives the full variable domain: DVKVTQSSRYLVKRTGEKVFLECVQDMDHENMFWYRQDPGLGLRLIYFSYDVKMKEKGDIPEGYSVSREKKERFSLILESASTNQTSMYLCASSPPGTASYEQYFGPGTRLTVT.

This clonotype showed up many times. The chain is built from TRBV28 and TRBJ1-2; D perhaps matches TRBD1 (6 bases). The CDR3 spans 16 residues. The V end was cut by 6 bases, the J end by 2 bases, with 19 bases between. CDR1 is MDHEN and CDR2 is SYDVKM in the germline V gene. CDR3 bases: TGTGCCAGCAGCCGCGATTGGGGGGGCTTGAACTATGGCTACACCTTC. It specifies CASSRDWGGLNYGYTF.

This clonotype was counted a few times. The rearrangement links TRBV20-1 to TRBJ2-1; D call uncertain. The V gene's germline CDR1 is DFQATT and CDR2 SNEGSKA (reference sequence). Trimming took 3 bases from V and 4 from J, leaving 13 bases between them. The CDR3 spans 14 residues. The chain's CDR3 is CSARSPALYNEQFF. Written as DNA, the CDR3 is TGCAGTGCTAGGTCCCCGGCGTTATACAATGAGCAGTTCTTC.

This clonotype was detected ten times or more. The chain carries TRBV7-2 and TRBJ2-1, with D hard to call. The CDR3 is made up of 14 amino acids. Trimming left V 1 base short and J 8 bases short, with 12 bases between. Germline values: CDR1 SGHTA, CDR2 FQGNSA. CDR3 DNA: TGTGCCAGCAGCTTAGTTTCCCTATTGTATGAGCAGTTCTTC. Protein: CASSLVSLLYEQFF.

This clonotype was counted ten times or more. This chain links TRBV10-3 with TRBJ1-5; D perhaps matches TRBD1 (5 bases). Trimming took 4 bases from V and 4 from J, leaving 5 bases between them. The CDR3 covers 12 residues. Per germline, CDR1 ENHRY and CDR2 SYGVKD. The CDR3 DNA reads TGTGCCATCAGTGCAGGGAATCAGCCCCAGCATTTT. It is translated as CAISAGNQPQHF.